The rows below give T cell receptor beta chains drawn from one sample of a study of cytomegalovirus exposure and HLA in healthy donors. Sequencing was performed with immunoSEQ multiplex PCR; in TCRdb, only in-frame clones are kept and a portion is missing. The sample has a few hundred thousand clones, 70% to 90% seen once. The sequenced material came from PBMCs. These receptors were collected from a woman aged 40 to 49 in good health and CMV-seropositive. Both conserved end residues are part of each CDR3. Each record gives: J gene, D gene, V gene, clone size, CDR3 DNA, CDR3 protein. The D gene is left open where the match is weak. Some rows have no size entry. The others give once, few or many, or a class for an expanded clone.

j_call: TRBJ2-3; d_call: TRBD2; v_call: TRBV29-1; clone_size: NA; cdr3_nt: TGCAGCGTGGGGATGGCTAGCGGGAGTGGAGATACGCAGTATTTT; cdr3_aa: CSVGMASGSGDTQYF
j_call: TRBJ2-7; d_call: TRBD2; v_call: TRBV6-1; clone_size: once; cdr3_nt: TGTGCCAGCAAGCCGGGCGGGAGGAGTTTTGGCGAGCAGTACTTC; cdr3_aa: CASKPGGRSFGEQYF
j_call: TRBJ2-2; d_call: TRBD2; v_call: TRBV11-3; clone_size: NA; cdr3_nt: TGTGCCAGCAGCTTAGGGCTAGCGGACACCGGGGAGCTGTTTTTT; cdr3_aa: CASSLGLADTGELFF
j_call: TRBJ2-2; d_call: NA; v_call: TRBV7-6; clone_size: NA; cdr3_nt: TGTGCCAGCAGCTTAGGGGGGGACGCCGGGGAGCTGTTTTTT; cdr3_aa: CASSLGGDAGELFF
j_call: TRBJ2-7; d_call: NA; v_call: TRBV7-2; clone_size: NA; cdr3_nt: TGTGCCAGCAGCCACAGCTACTACGAGCAGTACTTC; cdr3_aa: CASSHSYYEQYF
j_call: TRBJ1-1; d_call: NA; v_call: TRBV4-2; clone_size: once; cdr3_nt: TGTGCCAGCAGCCAAGAAGGTACAGGGATGGGCACTGAAGCTTTCTTT; cdr3_aa: CASSQEGTGMGTEAFF
j_call: TRBJ2-7; d_call: NA; v_call: TRBV6-1; clone_size: few; cdr3_nt: TGTGCCAGCAGCTCCGGGACACTCTCCTACGAGCAGTACTTC; cdr3_aa: CASSSGTLSYEQYF
j_call: TRBJ2-2; d_call: TRBD2; v_call: TRBV6-6; clone_size: NA; cdr3_nt: TGTGCCAGCAGTTGGACTAGCGGGAAAAACACCGGGGAGCTGTTTTTT; cdr3_aa: CASSWTSGKNTGELFF
j_call: TRBJ1-2; d_call: TRBD1; v_call: TRBV29-1; clone_size: NA; cdr3_nt: TGCAGCAGCGGACAGGGGGACTATGGCTACACCTTC; cdr3_aa: CSSGQGDYGYTF
j_call: TRBJ2-1; d_call: TRBD2; v_call: TRBV18; clone_size: NA; cdr3_nt: TGTGCCAGCTCACCCTGGACTAGCGGGAGTAGTGACAATGAGCAGTTCTTC; cdr3_aa: CASSPWTSGSSDNEQFF
j_call: TRBJ2-3; d_call: NA; v_call: TRBV27; clone_size: NA; cdr3_nt: TGTGCCAGCAGTTTGTCAGCGCCCACAGATACGCAGTATTTT; cdr3_aa: CASSLSAPTDTQYF
j_call: TRBJ2-7; d_call: TRBD1; v_call: TRBV28; clone_size: NA; cdr3_nt: TGTGCCAGCAGTGTTGCCGGGACAGGTTCCTACGAGCAGTACTTC; cdr3_aa: CASSVAGTGSYEQYF
j_call: TRBJ1-1; d_call: TRBD1; v_call: TRBV28; clone_size: NA; cdr3_nt: TGTGCCAGCAGTTTGGACTGGGGACAGGGAGGTGAAGCTTTCTTT; cdr3_aa: CASSLDWGQGGEAFF
j_call: TRBJ2-5; d_call: TRBD2; v_call: TRBV7-8; clone_size: few; cdr3_nt: TGTGCCAGCAGCTTAGAAACTAGCGGGAGGGCCCAAGAGACCCAGTACTTC; cdr3_aa: CASSLETSGRAQETQYF
j_call: TRBJ1-1; d_call: TRBD1; v_call: TRBV11-3; clone_size: NA; cdr3_nt: TGTGCCAGCAGCTCCGGACAGGGAGGAACTGAAGCTTTCTTT; cdr3_aa: CASSSGQGGTEAFF
j_call: TRBJ1-2; d_call: TRBD1; v_call: TRBV30; clone_size: few; cdr3_nt: TGTGCCTGGAGTACAGGGGTCTATGGCTACACCTTC; cdr3_aa: CAWSTGVYGYTF
j_call: TRBJ1-1; d_call: TRBD1; v_call: TRBV10-3; clone_size: NA; cdr3_nt: TGTGCCATCAGAGTAGGGGGCTTCAACACTGAAGCTTTCTTT; cdr3_aa: CAIRVGGFNTEAFF
j_call: TRBJ2-7; d_call: TRBD2; v_call: TRBV27; clone_size: NA; cdr3_nt: TGTGCCACCAAAGCGGGAACTTACTACGAGCAGTACTTC; cdr3_aa: CATKAGTYYEQYF
j_call: TRBJ2-7; d_call: TRBD1; v_call: TRBV11-3; clone_size: NA; cdr3_nt: TGTGCCAGCAGCACAGGGGTTTTCGAGCAGTACTTC; cdr3_aa: CASSTGVFEQYF
j_call: TRBJ2-7; d_call: NA; v_call: TRBV7-8; clone_size: NA; cdr3_nt: TGTGCCAGCAGCCCCCATTTCTCCTACGAGCAGTACTTC; cdr3_aa: CASSPHFSYEQYF
j_call: TRBJ2-2; d_call: NA; v_call: TRBV5-6; clone_size: NA; cdr3_nt: TGTGCCAGCAGCTTACGGGTCTCTGGCGCCGGGGAGCTGTTTTTT; cdr3_aa: CASSLRVSGAGELFF
j_call: TRBJ2-7; d_call: NA; v_call: TRBV6-5; clone_size: few; cdr3_nt: TGTGCCAGCAGTTACTCTCCGGGTATACCTACGGAGCAGTACTTC; cdr3_aa: CASSYSPGIPTEQYF
j_call: TRBJ2-7; d_call: TRBD2; v_call: TRBV7-6; clone_size: NA; cdr3_nt: TGTGCCAGCAGCCCCCGCGGGAGCGTTTCGGGGGAGCAGTACTTC; cdr3_aa: CASSPRGSVSGEQYF
j_call: TRBJ2-4; d_call: TRBD2; v_call: TRBV15; clone_size: NA; cdr3_nt: TGTGCCACCAGCAGTAGCGGGAGCAAAAACAGTCAGTACTTC; cdr3_aa: CATSSSGSKNSQYF
j_call: TRBJ1-4; d_call: NA; v_call: TRBV5-6; clone_size: NA; cdr3_nt: TGTGCCAGCAGCGATGCCGGGATCTCAGCTCGGAATGAAAAACTGTTTTTT; cdr3_aa: CASSDAGISARNEKLFF
j_call: TRBJ2-7; d_call: TRBD2; v_call: TRBV4-3; clone_size: many; cdr3_nt: TGCGCCAGCAGCCAAGAACTAGCGGGAGTTCTGAGCGAGCAGTACTTC; cdr3_aa: CASSQELAGVLSEQYF
j_call: TRBJ1-5; d_call: NA; v_call: TRBV6-6; clone_size: NA; cdr3_nt: TGTGCCAGCAGTTGGGGAGAATCTAGAAATCAGCCCCAGCATTTT; cdr3_aa: CASSWGESRNQPQHF
j_call: TRBJ2-1; d_call: TRBD2; v_call: TRBV9; clone_size: NA; cdr3_nt: TGTGCCAGCAGCGTAGTACCCGCTAGCGGGGTTTACAATGAGCAGTTCTTC; cdr3_aa: CASSVVPASGVYNEQFF
j_call: TRBJ2-1; d_call: TRBD2; v_call: TRBV7-9; clone_size: once; cdr3_nt: TGTGCCAGCAGCTTAGTGAGCGGGGTGAGCAATGAGCAGTTCTTC; cdr3_aa: CASSLVSGVSNEQFF
j_call: TRBJ2-7; d_call: TRBD1; v_call: TRBV2; clone_size: NA; cdr3_nt: TGTGCCAGCAGCGACAGGGCCCTGAGCTCCTACGAGCAGTACTTC; cdr3_aa: CASSDRALSSYEQYF
j_call: TRBJ2-1; d_call: NA; v_call: TRBV29-1; clone_size: NA; cdr3_nt: TGCAGCGTCGCCGGGACACTTTTTACGCAGTTCTTC; cdr3_aa: CSVAGTLFTQFF
j_call: TRBJ2-2; d_call: NA; v_call: TRBV10-1; clone_size: NA; cdr3_nt: TGCGCCAGCAGTGGGGCCCACACCGGGGAGCTGTTTTTT; cdr3_aa: CASSGAHTGELFF
j_call: TRBJ2-3; d_call: NA; v_call: TRBV5-1; clone_size: NA; cdr3_nt: TGCGCCAGCAGCTTAGTGACTAGTGGGTCGGATACGCAGTATTTT; cdr3_aa: CASSLVTSGSDTQYF
j_call: TRBJ1-5; d_call: NA; v_call: TRBV14; clone_size: NA; cdr3_nt: TGTGCCAGCAGCCAAGCTACGGATCAGCCCCAGCATTTT; cdr3_aa: CASSQATDQPQHF
j_call: TRBJ1-1; d_call: NA; v_call: TRBV19; clone_size: NA; cdr3_nt: TGTGCCAGTAGCGGGGTTATGAACACTGAAGCTTTCTTT; cdr3_aa: CASSGVMNTEAFF
j_call: TRBJ1-1; d_call: TRBD1; v_call: TRBV27; clone_size: NA; cdr3_nt: TGTGCCAGCAGTCCCCGGGACAGTCCGTACACTGAAGCTTTCTTT; cdr3_aa: CASSPRDSPYTEAFF
j_call: TRBJ2-7; d_call: TRBD2; v_call: TRBV7-9; clone_size: few; cdr3_nt: TGTGCCAGCAGCACAGGCTCTGGCGGGAGTTACGAGCAGTACTTC; cdr3_aa: CASSTGSGGSYEQYF
j_call: TRBJ1-2; d_call: NA; v_call: TRBV25-1; clone_size: NA; cdr3_nt: TGTGCCAGCAGTGAGAGGGCCTTCTATGGCTACACCTTC; cdr3_aa: CASSERAFYGYTF
j_call: TRBJ2-2; d_call: TRBD2; v_call: TRBV5-6; clone_size: NA; cdr3_nt: TGTGCCAGCAGCTTGTTAACGGGAGGCATAGCCGGGGAGCTGTTTTTT; cdr3_aa: CASSLLTGGIAGELFF
j_call: TRBJ2-7; d_call: TRBD2; v_call: TRBV4-3; clone_size: NA; cdr3_nt: TGCGCCAGCAGCCAAGATACTAGCGGGAGGGCCGGGGACGAGCAGTACTTC; cdr3_aa: CASSQDTSGRAGDEQYF
j_call: TRBJ2-7; d_call: NA; v_call: TRBV9; clone_size: NA; cdr3_nt: TGTGCCAGCAGCGTAGATAACGTTGCTTTCGAGGAGCAGTACTTC; cdr3_aa: CASSVDNVAFEEQYF
j_call: TRBJ2-3; d_call: TRBD2; v_call: TRBV2; clone_size: NA; cdr3_nt: TGTGCCAGCAGTGGCCCCCCCGTGACTAGCGGAACTTGGGGAGATACGCAGTATTTT; cdr3_aa: CASSGPPVTSGTWGDTQYF
j_call: TRBJ1-2; d_call: NA; v_call: TRBV6-1; clone_size: NA; cdr3_nt: TGTGCCAGCAGTGAAGTGGGGACTTTGAGCTATGGCTACACCTTC; cdr3_aa: CASSEVGTLSYGYTF
j_call: TRBJ2-2; d_call: TRBD2; v_call: TRBV28; clone_size: NA; cdr3_nt: TGTGCCAGCAGTTCCCCCCCTAGCGGGAGTTTAGCCGGGGAGCTGTTTTTT; cdr3_aa: CASSSPPSGSLAGELFF
j_call: TRBJ2-3; d_call: TRBD2; v_call: TRBV11-2; clone_size: NA; cdr3_nt: TGTGCCAGCAGCTGGAGGACTAGCGGGAGCACAGATACGCAGTATTTT; cdr3_aa: CASSWRTSGSTDTQYF
j_call: TRBJ2-7; d_call: NA; v_call: TRBV29-1; clone_size: NA; cdr3_nt: TGCAGCGTTGGGGCGAACAGCTACGAGCAGTACTTC; cdr3_aa: CSVGANSYEQYF
j_call: TRBJ2-3; d_call: NA; v_call: TRBV16; clone_size: NA; cdr3_nt: TGTGCCAGCAGCCGCGTGTCAGGGTGTAGCACAGATACGCAGTATTTT; cdr3_aa: CASSRVSGCSTDTQYF
j_call: TRBJ1-1; d_call: TRBD1; v_call: TRBV6-5; clone_size: NA; cdr3_nt: TGTGCCAGCAGTTCGGGACAGATGAACACTGAAGCTTTCTTT; cdr3_aa: CASSSGQMNTEAFF
j_call: TRBJ2-7; d_call: TRBD2; v_call: TRBV9; clone_size: NA; cdr3_nt: TGTGCCAGCAGCGTAGGAGGACTAGCGACAAACGAGCAGTACTTC; cdr3_aa: CASSVGGLATNEQYF
j_call: TRBJ2-3; d_call: TRBD2; v_call: TRBV5-6; clone_size: NA; cdr3_nt: TGTGCCAGCAGCCGACTAGCGGGCCGCACAGATACGCAGTATTTT; cdr3_aa: CASSRLAGRTDTQYF
j_call: TRBJ2-1; d_call: TRBD2; v_call: TRBV18; clone_size: NA; cdr3_nt: TGTGCCAGCTCACCACTAGCCCTCGCGGCGGGAGAACATGAGCAGTTCTTC; cdr3_aa: CASSPLALAAGEHEQFF
j_call: TRBJ2-7; d_call: NA; v_call: TRBV5-6; clone_size: NA; cdr3_nt: TGTGCCAGCAGCTTGAGGGGCAGCGAGCAGTACTTC; cdr3_aa: CASSLRGSEQYF
j_call: TRBJ2-7; d_call: NA; v_call: TRBV6-5; clone_size: NA; cdr3_nt: TGTGCCAGCAGTTACTCCAATCCCGGGTACGAGCAGTACTTC; cdr3_aa: CASSYSNPGYEQYF